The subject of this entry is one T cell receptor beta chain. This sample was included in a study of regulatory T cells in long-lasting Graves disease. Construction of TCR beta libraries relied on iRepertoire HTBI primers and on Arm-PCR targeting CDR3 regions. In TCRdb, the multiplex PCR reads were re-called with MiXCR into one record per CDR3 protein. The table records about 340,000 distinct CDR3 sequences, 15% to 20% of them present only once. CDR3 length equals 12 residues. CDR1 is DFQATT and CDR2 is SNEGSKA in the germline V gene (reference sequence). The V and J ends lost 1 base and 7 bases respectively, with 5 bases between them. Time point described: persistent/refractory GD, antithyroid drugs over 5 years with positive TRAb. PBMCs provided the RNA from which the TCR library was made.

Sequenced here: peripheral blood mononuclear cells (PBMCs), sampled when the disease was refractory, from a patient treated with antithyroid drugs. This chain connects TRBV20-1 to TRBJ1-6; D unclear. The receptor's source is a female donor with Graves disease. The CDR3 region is CSARGKNSPLHF. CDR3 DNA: TGCAGTGCTAGAGGCAAGAATTCACCCCTCCACTTT.